The 16 T cell receptor beta chains below come from one sample, sequenced in a study of cytomegalovirus exposure and HLA in healthy donors. A multiplex PCR was run with 60 Vbeta primers and 13 Jbeta primers. Sequencing used immunoSEQ multiplex PCR; TCRdb keeps in-frame clones, though not all of them. The data show under 90,000 clones, 75% to 85% seen once. Sequenced: PBMCs. These receptor sequences come from a man aged 40-49 years in good health and CMV-seronegative.

This clone appeared a few times. The chain recombines TRBV6-1 with TRBJ1-5; tentative D call: TRBD1 (6 bases). Germline CDR1 and CDR2: MNHNS and SASEGT. V was cut by 6 bases and J by 7 bases, with 13 bases left in between. The CDR3 sequence is 13 residues long. For the CDR3, the DNA is TGTGCCAGCAGGAGGCAGGGGTCGCAGCCCCAGCATTTT. Amino acid sequence: CASRRQGSQPQHF.

This clone has just a few counts. The gene calls are TRBV6-5 and TRBJ1-5; D is undetermined. The CDR3 length is 14 residues. Germline V gene lookup returns CDR1 MNHEY and CDR2 SVGAGI. Trimming removed 0 bases from V and 4 bases from J, with 7 bases in between. CDR3 in DNA: TGTGCCAGCAGTTACTCGAGTTTTAATCAGCCCCAGCATTTT. Translation: CASSYSSFNQPQHF.

The J gene is TRBJ2-2, the V gene TRBV6-5, with TRBD1 matching 7 bases. Germline V gene sequence: CDR1 MNHEY, CDR2 SVGAGI. The CDR3 loop spans 15 amino acids. The ends lost 6 bases at V and 2 bases at J; junction bases unmatched: 6. CDR3 bases: TGTGCCAGCAGGGAACAGGGGAAAAACACCGGGGAGCTGTTTTTT. Protein sequence: CASREQGKNTGELFF.

This chain links TRBV11-2 with TRBJ2-3, with TRBD1 matching 11 bases. The CDR3 runs to 17 residues. The junction had 7 bases not matched to a gene; V was cut back by 0 bases and J by 5 bases. Germline V lookup: CDR1 SGHAT, CDR2 FQNNGV. In nucleotides, the CDR3 is TGTGCCAGCAGCTTAGAGCTGGACAGGGGGCGTCAAGATACGCAGTATTTT. Translation gives CASSLELDRGRQDTQYF.

The chain has TRBV5-1 and TRBJ1-4, with 7 bases fitting TRBD1. Germline CDR1 SGHRS, CDR2 YFSETQ. The V and J ends lost 7 bases and 5 bases, in that order; junction bases with no gene match: 8. CDR3 length equals 14 residues. CDR3 sequence: CASRNPGQNEKLFF. In DNA form, the CDR3 reads TGCGCCAGCCGAAATCCGGGACAGAATGAAAAACTGTTTTTT.

Comments on this clone: Other DNA sequences in this sample translate to the same CDR3. J is TRBJ1-3 and V is TRBV7-2; no clear D. Looked up from germline, CDR1 is SGHTA and CDR2 is FQGNSA. The CDR3 spans 16 residues. V was shortened by 2 bases and J by 0 bases, with 11 bases between the two germline ends. The CDR3 DNA reads as TGTGCCAGCAGCTTATCCGGGTCCTACTCTGGAAACACCATATATTTT. Protein product: CASSLSGSYSGNTIYF. Together with reference TRBV7-2 and TRBJ1-3, the CDR3 gives the full variable domain: GAGVSQSPSNKVTEKGKDVELRCDPISGHTALYWYRQSLGQGLEFLIYFQGNSAPDKSGLPSDRFSAERTGGSVSTLTIQRTQQEDSAVYLCASSLSGSYSGNTIYFGEGSWLTVV.

This sequence joins TRBV18 and TRBJ1-1, with D possibly matching TRBD1 (6 bases). Germline loops: CDR1 KGHSH, CDR2 LQKENI. The CDR3 has 12 residues. Deletions cut 6 bases from V and 4 bases from J, with 9 bases between. CDR3 nucleotides: TGTGCCAGCTCCGGACAGCTCACTGAAGCTTTCTTT. Protein: CASSGQLTEAFF.

This clone was counted a single time. The chain has TRBV6-5 and TRBJ2-7; a possible D gene is TRBD2 (6 bases). V was pared by 6 bases and J by 5 bases, with 17 bases between. The CDR3 sequence is 14 residues long. CDR1 and CDR2 from the germline V gene are MNHEY and SVGAGI. The CDR3: CASSSGTPADEQYF. The CDR3 bases are TGTGCCAGCAGCTCTGGGACTCCAGCGGACGAGCAGTACTTC.

The genes are TRBV18 and TRBJ2-1; the match to TRBD2 covers 9 bases. CDR3 size: 15 residues. Germline-derived CDR1 and CDR2 are KGHSH and LQKENI. The V segment lost 5 bases and the J segment 4 bases; nucleotides outside the gene matches: 6. The CDR3 is CASSSRAGGYNEQFF. As DNA, the CDR3 is TGTGCCAGCTCATCCAGAGCGGGGGGATACAATGAGCAGTTCTTC.

This clone was seen a handful of times. V and J are TRBV7-2 and TRBJ1-1; possible D gene TRBD1, 5 bases. This CDR3 spans 13 amino acids. Germline values: CDR1 SGHTA, CDR2 FQGNSA. V shed 5 bases and J shed 0 bases, with 7 bases lying between them. The CDR3 DNA reads as TGTGCCAGCAGCCTGGACATGAACACTGAAGCTTTCTTT. Protein: CASSLDMNTEAFF. The full variable domain, with the rest looked up from reference TRBV7-2 and TRBJ1-1, is GAGVSQSPSNKVTEKGKDVELRCDPISGHTALYWYRQSLGQGLEFLIYFQGNSAPDKSGLPSDRFSAERTGGSVSTLTIQRTQQEDSAVYLCASSLDMNTEAFFGQGTRLTVV.

The rearrangement uses TRBV28 and TRBJ1-1, with TRBD1 identical over 7 bases. Germline V gene sequence: CDR1 MDHEN, CDR2 SYDVKM. There are 13 residues in the CDR3. Trimming at V came to 5 bases and at J to 4 bases, leaving 4 bases not matched to a gene. The CDR3 region has the DNA TGTGCCAGCAGTCGTTCAGGGGGCACTGAAGCTTTCTTT. Residues: CASSRSGGTEAFF.

CDR3 coding DNA: TGTGCCAGTAGTTCCTACCGGACTAGCGGGGCTACCTACGAGCAGTACTTC. Translating it yields CASSSYRTSGATYEQYF. This rearrangement joins TRBV19 to TRBJ2-7; 12 positions match TRBD2. Germline loops: CDR1 LNHDA, CDR2 SQIVND (reference sequence). The junction had 10 bases not matched to a gene; V was cut back by 5 bases and J by 2 bases. The CDR3 runs 17 residues.

This clone was seen a single time. The gene calls are TRBV10-3 and TRBJ1-1; tentatively, D is TRBD1 (5 bases). Per the germline V gene, CDR1 is ENHRY and CDR2 is SYGVKD. Trimming stripped 3 bases from V and 1 base from J, with 12 bases between. The CDR3 length is 15 residues. For the CDR3, the DNA is TGTGCCATCAGTGAACTTAGACAGCAGAACACTGAAGCTTTCTTT. This gives the protein CAISELRQQNTEAFF.

V usage is TRBV4-2 and J usage is TRBJ1-4, with a possible D match to TRBD1 (5 bases). The V end lost 0 bases, the J end lost 8 bases, and 19 bases lay between the germline ends. This CDR3 is 17 amino acids long. Germline CDR1 is LGHNA and CDR2 is YNFKEQ. The CDR3 DNA reads TGTGCCAGCAGCCAAGACCCCAATATCATGAAGGGGGAAAAACTGTTTTTT. This gives the protein CASSQDPNIMKGEKLFF.

V usage is TRBV5-1 and J usage is TRBJ2-3; D gene unclear. Germline CDR1 and CDR2: SGHRS and YFSETQ. This CDR3 is 13 amino acids long. Between the trimmed V and J ends, which lost 2 bases and 1 base, there was a span of 5 bases. CDR3 residues: CASSFTGTDTQYF. DNA for the CDR3: TGCGCCAGCAGCTTTACAGGCACAGATACGCAGTATTTT. The complete variable domain, with remaining parts taken from reference TRBV5-1 and TRBJ2-3, reads KAGVTQTPRYLIKTRGQQVTLSCSPISGHRSVSWYQQTPGQGLQFLFEYFSETQRNKGNFPGRFSGRQFSNSRSEMNVSTLELGDSALYLCASSFTGTDTQYFGPGTRLTVL.

J is TRBJ2-7 and V is TRBV7-6; D perhaps matches TRBD2 (6 bases). The germline CDR1 and CDR2 sequences are SGHVS and FNYEAQ. The CDR3 length is 15 residues. The V end was cut by 5 bases, the J end by 3 bases, with 17 bases between. The CDR3 is CASSLQEGSFYEQYF. In nucleotides, the CDR3 is TGTGCCAGCAGCCTCCAGGAGGGCAGCTTCTACGAGCAGTACTTC.